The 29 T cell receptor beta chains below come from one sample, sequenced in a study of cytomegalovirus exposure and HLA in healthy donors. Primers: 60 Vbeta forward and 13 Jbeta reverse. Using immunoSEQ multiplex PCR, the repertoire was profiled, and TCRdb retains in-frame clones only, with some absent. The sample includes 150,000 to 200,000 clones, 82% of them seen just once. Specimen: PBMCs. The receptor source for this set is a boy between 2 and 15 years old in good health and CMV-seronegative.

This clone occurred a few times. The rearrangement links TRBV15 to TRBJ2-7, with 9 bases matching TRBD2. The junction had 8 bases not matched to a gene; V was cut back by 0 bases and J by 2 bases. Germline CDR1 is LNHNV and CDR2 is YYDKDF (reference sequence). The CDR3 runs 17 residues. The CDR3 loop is CATSRDLVTSGTYEQYF. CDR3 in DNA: TGTGCCACCAGCAGAGATTTAGTGACTAGCGGAACCTACGAGCAGTACTTC.

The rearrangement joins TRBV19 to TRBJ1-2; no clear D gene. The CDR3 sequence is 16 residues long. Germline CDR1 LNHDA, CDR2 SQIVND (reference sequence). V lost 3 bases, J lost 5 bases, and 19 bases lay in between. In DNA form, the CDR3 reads TGTGCCAGTAGTATTGATTTAGAGGGCAACCCATATGGCTACACCTTC. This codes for CASSIDLEGNPYGYTF.

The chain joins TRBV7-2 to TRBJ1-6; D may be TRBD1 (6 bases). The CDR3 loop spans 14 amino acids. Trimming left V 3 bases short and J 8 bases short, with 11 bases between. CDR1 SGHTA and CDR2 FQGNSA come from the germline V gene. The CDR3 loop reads CASSFRPGDSPLHF. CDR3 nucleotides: TGTGCCAGCAGCTTCCGGCCAGGGGATTCACCCCTCCACTTT.

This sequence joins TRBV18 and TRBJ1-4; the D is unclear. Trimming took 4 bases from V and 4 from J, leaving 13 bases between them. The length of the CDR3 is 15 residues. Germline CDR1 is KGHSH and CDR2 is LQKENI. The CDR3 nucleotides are TGTGCCAGCTCACTGTTTGGAGGGTTTAATGAAAAACTGTTTTTT. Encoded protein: CASSLFGGFNEKLFF.

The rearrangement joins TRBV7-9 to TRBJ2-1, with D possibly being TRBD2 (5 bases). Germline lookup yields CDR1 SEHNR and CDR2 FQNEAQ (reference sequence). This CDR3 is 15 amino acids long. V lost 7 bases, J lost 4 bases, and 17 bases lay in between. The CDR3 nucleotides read TGTGCCAGCAAAATAGCCTCCGAGGGTTACAATGAGCAGTTCTTC. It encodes CASKIASEGYNEQFF.

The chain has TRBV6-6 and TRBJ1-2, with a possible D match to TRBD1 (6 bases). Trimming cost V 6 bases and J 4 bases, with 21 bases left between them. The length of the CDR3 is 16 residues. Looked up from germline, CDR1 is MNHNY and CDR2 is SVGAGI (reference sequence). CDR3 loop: CASSQQLQGTLYGYTF. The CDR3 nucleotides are TGTGCCAGCAGCCAACAACTACAGGGAACCCTCTATGGCTACACCTTC.

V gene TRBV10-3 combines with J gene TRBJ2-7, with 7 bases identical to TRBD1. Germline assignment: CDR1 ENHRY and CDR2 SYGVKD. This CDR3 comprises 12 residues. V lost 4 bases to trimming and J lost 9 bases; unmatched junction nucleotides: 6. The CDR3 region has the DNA TGTGCCATCAGTGCGGACAGGTTCGGGCAGTACTTC. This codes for CAISADRFGQYF.

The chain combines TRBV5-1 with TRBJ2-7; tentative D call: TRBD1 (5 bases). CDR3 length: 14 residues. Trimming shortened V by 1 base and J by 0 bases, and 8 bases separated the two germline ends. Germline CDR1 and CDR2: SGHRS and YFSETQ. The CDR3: CASSLHRTSYEQYF. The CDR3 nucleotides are TGCGCCAGCAGCTTGCACAGGACCTCCTACGAGCAGTACTTC.

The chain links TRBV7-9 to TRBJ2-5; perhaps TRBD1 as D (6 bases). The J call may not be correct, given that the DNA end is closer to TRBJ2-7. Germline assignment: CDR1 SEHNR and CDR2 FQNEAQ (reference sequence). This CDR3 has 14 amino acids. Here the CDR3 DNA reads TGTGCCAGCAGCTTTTCACAGGGCGGTTACGAGCAGTACTTC. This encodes CASSFSQGGYEQYF.

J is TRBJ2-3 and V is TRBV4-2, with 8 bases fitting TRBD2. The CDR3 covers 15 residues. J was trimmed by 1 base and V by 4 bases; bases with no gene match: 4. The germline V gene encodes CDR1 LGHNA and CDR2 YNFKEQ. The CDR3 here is CASSPREGGTDTQYF. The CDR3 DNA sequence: TGTGCCAGCAGCCCCCGGGAGGGGGGCACAGATACGCAGTATTTT.

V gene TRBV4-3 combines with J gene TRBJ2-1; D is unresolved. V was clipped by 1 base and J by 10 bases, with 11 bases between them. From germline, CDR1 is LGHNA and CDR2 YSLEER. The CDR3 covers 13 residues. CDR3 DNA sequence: TGCGCCAGCAGCCAAGGCCGCTCTGGCGAGCAGTTCTTC. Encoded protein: CASSQGRSGEQFF.

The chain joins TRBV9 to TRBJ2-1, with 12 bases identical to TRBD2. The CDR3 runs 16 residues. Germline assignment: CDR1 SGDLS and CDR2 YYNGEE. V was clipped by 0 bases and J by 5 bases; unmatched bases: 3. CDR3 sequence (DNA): TGTGCCAGCAGCGTAGGTAGGACTAGCGGGGACAATGAGCAGTTCTTC. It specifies CASSVGRTSGDNEQFF.

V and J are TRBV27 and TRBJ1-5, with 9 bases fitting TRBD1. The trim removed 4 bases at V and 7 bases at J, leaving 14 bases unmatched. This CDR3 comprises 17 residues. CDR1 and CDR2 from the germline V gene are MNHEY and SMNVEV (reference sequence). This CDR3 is CASSSYYRGRGPQPQHF. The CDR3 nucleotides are TGTGCCAGCAGTTCTTACTACAGGGGGCGAGGACCGCAGCCCCAGCATTTT.

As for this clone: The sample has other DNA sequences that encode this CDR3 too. The CDR3 protein is CASSQGTGAETQYF. The CDR3, as DNA: TGTGCCAGCAGCCAAGGGACAGGGGCCGAGACCCAGTACTTC. The chain links TRBV4-2 to TRBJ2-5; 9 bases match TRBD1. The CDR3 has 14 amino acids. V lost 1 base and J lost 5; bases outside the gene matches: 2. The germline V gene encodes CDR1 LGHNA and CDR2 YNFKEQ.

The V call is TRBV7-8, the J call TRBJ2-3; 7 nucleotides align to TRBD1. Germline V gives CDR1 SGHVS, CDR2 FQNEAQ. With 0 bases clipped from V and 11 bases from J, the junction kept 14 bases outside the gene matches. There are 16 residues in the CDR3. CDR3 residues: CASSLAGTASGPQQYF. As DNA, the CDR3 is TGTGCCAGCAGCTTAGCTGGGACAGCTTCAGGGCCCCAGCAGTATTTT. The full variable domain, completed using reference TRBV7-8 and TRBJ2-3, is GAGVSQSPRYKVAKRGQDVALRCDPISGHVSLFWYQQALGQGPEFLTYFQNEAQLDKSGLPSDRFFAERPEGSVSTLKIQRTQQEDSAVYLCASSLAGTASGPQQYFGPGTRLTVL.

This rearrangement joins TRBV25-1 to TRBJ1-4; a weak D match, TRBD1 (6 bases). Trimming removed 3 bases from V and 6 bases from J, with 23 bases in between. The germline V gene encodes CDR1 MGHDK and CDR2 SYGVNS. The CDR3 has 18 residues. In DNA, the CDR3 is TGTGCCAGCAGTGATTTATCGGGCCACAGGGCCGGATATGAAAAACTGTTTTTT. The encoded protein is CASSDLSGHRAGYEKLFF.

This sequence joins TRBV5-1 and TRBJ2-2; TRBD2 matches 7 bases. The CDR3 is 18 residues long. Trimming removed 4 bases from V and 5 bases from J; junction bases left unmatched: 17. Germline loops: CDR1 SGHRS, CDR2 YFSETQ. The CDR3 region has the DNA TGCGCCAGCAGCCCAAACCCAGGGACTACAGTTCCTACCGGGGAGCTGTTTTTT. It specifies CASSPNPGTTVPTGELFF.

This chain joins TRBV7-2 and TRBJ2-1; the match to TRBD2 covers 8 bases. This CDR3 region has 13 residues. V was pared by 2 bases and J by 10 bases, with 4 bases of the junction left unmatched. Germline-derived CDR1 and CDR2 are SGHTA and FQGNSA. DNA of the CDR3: TGTGCCAGCAGCTTAACGTCTAGCGGGGAGCAGTTCTTC. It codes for CASSLTSSGEQFF.

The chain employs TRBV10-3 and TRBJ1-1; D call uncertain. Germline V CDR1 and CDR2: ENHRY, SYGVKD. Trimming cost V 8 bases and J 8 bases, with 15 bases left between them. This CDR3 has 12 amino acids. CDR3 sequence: CAIDKGAGEAFF. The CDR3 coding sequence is TGTGCCATCGATAAGGGAGCTGGAGAAGCTTTCTTT.

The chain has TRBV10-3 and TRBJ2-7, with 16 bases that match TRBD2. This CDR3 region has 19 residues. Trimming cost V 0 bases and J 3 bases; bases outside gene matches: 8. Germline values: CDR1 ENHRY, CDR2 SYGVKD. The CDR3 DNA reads TGTGCCATCAGTGAGTCGATGGGACTAGCGGGGGGGCCGAACTACGAGCAGTACTTC. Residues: CAISESMGLAGGPNYEQYF.

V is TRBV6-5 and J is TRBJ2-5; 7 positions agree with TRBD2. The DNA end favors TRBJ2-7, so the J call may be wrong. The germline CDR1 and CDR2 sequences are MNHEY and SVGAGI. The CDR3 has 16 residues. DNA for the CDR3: TGTGCCAGCAGTTACGACTCAGCGGGAACGACCTACGAGCAGTACTTC. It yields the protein CASSYDSAGTTYEQYF.

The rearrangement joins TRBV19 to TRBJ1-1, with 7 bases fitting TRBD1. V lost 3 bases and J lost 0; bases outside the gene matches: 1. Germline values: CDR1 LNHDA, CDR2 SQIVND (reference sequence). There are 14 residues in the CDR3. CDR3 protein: CASSMGQLNTEAFF. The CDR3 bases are TGTGCCAGTAGTATGGGACAGCTGAACACTGAAGCTTTCTTT. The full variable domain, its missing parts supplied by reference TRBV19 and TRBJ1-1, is DGGITQSPKYLFRKEGQNVTLSCEQNLNHDAMYWYRQDPGQGLRLIYYSQIVNDFQKGDIAEGYSVSREKKESFPLTVTSAQKNPTAFYLCASSMGQLNTEAFFGQGTRLTVV.

The CDR3 region is CASSYSRRDTQYF. CDR3 in DNA: TGTGCCAGCAGTTACTCGCGGAGAGATACGCAGTATTTT. This chain links TRBV6-5 with TRBJ2-3; D gene uncertain. Germline V gene data show CDR1 as MNHEY and CDR2 as SVGAGI. There are 13 residues in the CDR3. Trimming removed 0 bases from V and 5 bases from J, with 6 bases in between.

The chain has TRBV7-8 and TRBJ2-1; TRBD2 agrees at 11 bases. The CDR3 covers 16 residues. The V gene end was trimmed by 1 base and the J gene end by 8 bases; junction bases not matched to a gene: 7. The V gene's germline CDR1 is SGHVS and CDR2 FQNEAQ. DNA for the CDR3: TGTGCCAGCAGCTTAGGACTAGCGGGACCCAGGGATGAGCAGTTCTTC. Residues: CASSLGLAGPRDEQFF.

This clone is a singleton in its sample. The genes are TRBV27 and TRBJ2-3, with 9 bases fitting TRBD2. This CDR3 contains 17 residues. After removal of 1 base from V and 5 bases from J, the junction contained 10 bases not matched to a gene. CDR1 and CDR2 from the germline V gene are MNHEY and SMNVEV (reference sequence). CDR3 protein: CASSLFWRGGSEDTQYF. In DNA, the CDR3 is TGTGCCAGCAGTTTATTCTGGCGGGGGGGCTCAGAAGATACGCAGTATTTT.

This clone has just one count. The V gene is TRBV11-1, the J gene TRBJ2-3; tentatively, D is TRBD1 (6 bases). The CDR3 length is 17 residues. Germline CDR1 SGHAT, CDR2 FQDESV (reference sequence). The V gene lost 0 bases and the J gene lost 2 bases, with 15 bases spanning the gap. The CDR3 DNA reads TGTGCCAGCAGCTTAGCCCGGGCCGGACAGAACACAGATACGCAGTATTTT. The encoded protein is CASSLARAGQNTDTQYF. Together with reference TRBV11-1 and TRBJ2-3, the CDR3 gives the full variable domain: EAEVAQSPRYKITEKSQAVAFWCDPISGHATLYWYRQILGQGPELLVQFQDESVVDDSQLPKDRFSAERLKGVDSTLKIQPAELGDSAMYLCASSLARAGQNTDTQYFGPGTRLTVL.

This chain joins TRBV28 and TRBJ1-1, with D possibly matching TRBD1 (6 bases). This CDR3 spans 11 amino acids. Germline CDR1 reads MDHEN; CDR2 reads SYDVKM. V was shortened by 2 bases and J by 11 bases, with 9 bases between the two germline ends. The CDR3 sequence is CASSLQGKAFF. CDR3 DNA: TGTGCCAGCAGTTTACAGGGGAAGGCTTTCTTT.

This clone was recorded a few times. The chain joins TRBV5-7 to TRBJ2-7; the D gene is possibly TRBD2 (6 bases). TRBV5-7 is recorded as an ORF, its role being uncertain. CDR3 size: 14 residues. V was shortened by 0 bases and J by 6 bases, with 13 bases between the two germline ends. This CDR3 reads CASSLGGAPCEQYF. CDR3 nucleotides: TGTGCCAGCAGCTTGGGCGGGGCCCCCTGCGAGCAGTACTTC.

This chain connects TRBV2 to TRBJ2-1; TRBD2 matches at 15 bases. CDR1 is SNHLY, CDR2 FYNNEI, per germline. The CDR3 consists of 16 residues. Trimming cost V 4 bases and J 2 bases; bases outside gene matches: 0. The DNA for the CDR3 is TGTGCCAGCAGTGGGACTAGCGGGGGGGCCTACAATGAGCAGTTCTTC. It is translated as CASSGTSGGAYNEQFF. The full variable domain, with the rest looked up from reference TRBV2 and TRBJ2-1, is EPEVTQTPSHQVTQMGQEVILRCVPISNHLYFYWYRQILGQKVEFLVSFYNNEISEKSEIFDDQFSVERPDGSNFTLKIRSTKLEDSAMYFCASSGTSGGAYNEQFFGPGTRLTVL.